Listed below are T cell receptor beta chains from one sample, sequenced in a study of control samples from healthy donors and cancer patients. Using immunoSEQ multiplex PCR, the repertoire was profiled, and TCRdb retains in-frame clones only, with some absent. The sample contains around 200,000 clones, approximately 95% of which appear only once. The sequencing sample was made of blood. The receptors originated from a man aged 18 to 35 in good health. CDR3s include the opening cysteine and the closing phenylalanine or tryptophan.

cdr3_length: 14; v_call: TRBV20-1; cdr3_aa: CSASRQGQGYGYTF
cdr3_length: 13; v_call: TRBV28; cdr3_aa: CASSSRGLQPQHF
cdr3_length: 14; v_call: TRBV5-1; cdr3_aa: CASSNPMGRETQYF
cdr3_length: 18; v_call: TRBV4-1; cdr3_aa: CASSQDSTGLGSGNTIYF
cdr3_length: 14; v_call: TRBV13; cdr3_aa: CASSLAGSNYEQYF
cdr3_length: 15; v_call: TRBV5-1; cdr3_aa: CASSRGTATSYEQYF
cdr3_length: 13; v_call: TRBV25-1; cdr3_aa: CASSGRTEGEQFF
cdr3_length: 13; v_call: TRBV28; cdr3_aa: CASNHQNTGELFF
cdr3_length: 14; v_call: TRBV9; cdr3_aa: CASSASGGPYEQYF
cdr3_length: 17; v_call: TRBV6-2/TRBV6-3; cdr3_aa: CASSFQLAGVGPDTQYF
cdr3_length: 16; v_call: TRBV2; cdr3_aa: CASSEDGRGRGTEAFF
cdr3_length: 15; v_call: TRBV27; cdr3_aa: CASAVRPASNEKLFF
cdr3_length: 17; v_call: TRBV19; cdr3_aa: CASSTVPGQGGGTEAFF
cdr3_length: 15; v_call: TRBV19; cdr3_aa: CASSLDRDVSQPQHF
cdr3_length: 16; v_call: TRBV5-1; cdr3_aa: CASSLDWRGGTGELFF
cdr3_length: 12; v_call: TRBV18; cdr3_aa: CASSPGEMGYTF
cdr3_length: 15; v_call: TRBV2; cdr3_aa: CASSDSGLSYNEQFF
cdr3_length: 14; v_call: TRBV5-1; cdr3_aa: CATVPSPNTGELFF
cdr3_length: 14; v_call: TRBV7-9; cdr3_aa: CASSPWTANTEAFF
cdr3_length: 14; v_call: TRBV10-3; cdr3_aa: CAISRDRGSYEQYF
cdr3_length: 15; v_call: TRBV3-1/TRBV3-2; cdr3_aa: CASSQKTLGNTEAFF
cdr3_length: 20; v_call: TRBV7-8; cdr3_aa: CASSLGGPTSGGPNSYEQYF
cdr3_length: 16; v_call: TRBV7-6; cdr3_aa: CASSSSQGGNTGELFF
cdr3_length: 14; v_call: TRBV6-6; cdr3_aa: CASRDAGPTREAFF
cdr3_length: 16; v_call: TRBV5-1; cdr3_aa: CASSLGLAGISYEQYF
cdr3_length: 13; v_call: TRBV7-2; cdr3_aa: CASGKRSGNEQFF
cdr3_length: 12; v_call: TRBV6-5; cdr3_aa: CAGRTGVYGYTF
cdr3_length: 13; v_call: TRBV6-4; cdr3_aa: CASSLGPSYEQYF
cdr3_length: 14; v_call: TRBV10-3; cdr3_aa: CAISGTDSGNTIYF
cdr3_length: 13; v_call: TRBV12-3/TRBV12-4; cdr3_aa: CASSFERDYGYTF
cdr3_length: 13; v_call: TRBV2; cdr3_aa: CASSVRGYQPQHF
cdr3_length: 17; v_call: TRBV18; cdr3_aa: CASSPTGVAGPGGTQYF
cdr3_length: 14; v_call: TRBV5-1; cdr3_aa: CASSSGVSSYEQYF
cdr3_length: 15; v_call: TRBV6-5; cdr3_aa: CASSYTRDSGQPQHF
cdr3_length: 16; v_call: TRBV5-4; cdr3_aa: CASRASGGRSTDTQYF
cdr3_length: 13; v_call: TRBV19; cdr3_aa: CASSIGSVSPLHF
cdr3_length: 15; v_call: TRBV5-1; cdr3_aa: CASSLNRAYQETQYF
cdr3_length: 18; v_call: TRBV19; cdr3_aa: CASKFSGQALLSGNTIYF
cdr3_length: 18; v_call: TRBV18; cdr3_aa: CASSPQSIRGSSTDTQYF